This T cell receptor (beta chain) came from a study of identical twins. Unique molecular identifiers were in the cDNA, with template-switch universal primer binding. TCRdb recomputed calls from the 5' RACE reads with MiXCR, one row per CDR3 protein. The sample has some 200,000 distinct CDR3 sequences, about 7.5% seen once. General study results and limits: Memory repertoires showed no such pattern, whereas abundant cord blood beta clonotypes carried fewer insertions. Partly confounded zero-insertion analyses could result from invariant MAIT and iNKT cells. When twins shared out-of-frame alpha sequences, those sequences had excess low generation probability.

Looked up from germline, CDR1 is DFQATT and CDR2 is SNEGSKA (reference sequence). The ends were cut back, 5 bases at V and 5 bases at J, with 5 bases in the middle. The CDR3 contains 10 residues. This clonotype was picked up many times. Its specificity is unknown. This same sample was also part of a study on yellow fever vaccine responses in identical twins.

V and J are TRBV20-1 and TRBJ2-3; D uncertain. Specimen: memory (CD45RO+) T cells sorted from blood. The TCR originated in a young woman in good health. In nucleotides, the CDR3 is TGCAGTGCTTCGGGAGATACGCAGTATTTT. Translated: CSASGDTQYF.